This entry lists 10 T cell receptor beta chains sequenced from one sample in a study of OX40 agonist ivuxolimab in advanced cancers. Data came from immunoSEQ multiplex PCR; TCRdb stores just in-frame clones and leaves some out. The top ten clones hold approximately 18% of a sample with roughly 61,000 clones, approximately 93% of them seen once. Sequenced material: CD4+ or CD8+ T cells sorted from blood, taken in a trial of the OX40 agonist ivuxolimab. These receptor sequences come from an adult with an advanced solid tumor such as melanoma, head and neck, liver or kidney cancer.

The CDR3 bases are TGCGCCAGCAGTCAATCAAAAGGGGGCAAAAAGACCCAGTACTTC. Translation gives CASSQSKGGKKTQYF. The chain combines TRBV23-1 with TRBJ2-5; 7 bases map to TRBD1. TRBV23-1 is recorded as an ORF, its role being uncertain. This CDR3 comprises 15 residues. Trimming cost V 0 bases and J 6 bases; bases outside gene matches: 7.

The J gene is TRBJ2-3, the V gene TRBV14, with TRBD2 identical over 10 bases. This CDR3 region has 15 residues. Germline V gene lookup returns CDR1 SGHDN and CDR2 FVKESK. V lost 4 bases and J lost 0; bases outside the gene matches: 1. This CDR3 reads CASSLLAGSTDTQYF. The CDR3 bases are TGTGCCAGCAGCCTACTAGCGGGAAGCACAGATACGCAGTATTTT. The full variable domain, completed using reference TRBV14 and TRBJ2-3, is EAGVTQFPSHSVIEKGQTVTLRCDPISGHDNLYWYRRVMGKEIKFLLHFVKESKQDESGMPNNRFLAERTGGTYSTLKVQPAELEDSGVYFCASSLLAGSTDTQYFGPGTRLTVL.

The chain employs TRBV6-6 and TRBJ1-2; TRBD1 might be the D (6 bases). The CDR3 has 14 residues. V lost 5 bases to trimming and J lost 0 bases, with 10 bases between them. Germline V CDR1 and CDR2: MNHNY, SVGAGI (reference sequence). The DNA for the CDR3 is TGTGCCAGCAGTCTACAGGGAGCTAACTATGGCTACACCTTC. It codes for CASSLQGANYGYTF.

CDR3 amino acids: CASSQDSPGEQYF. In nucleotides, the CDR3 is TGTGCCAGCAGCCAAGATTCACCGGGCGAGCAGTACTTC. The chain recombines TRBV7-9 with TRBJ2-7; D not resolved. Trimming pared 5 bases from V and 6 bases from J, leaving 14 bases between. This CDR3 comprises 13 residues. CDR1 is SEHNR, CDR2 FQNEAQ, per germline (reference sequence).

The CDR3 sequence is CASKTNPPGSSYNEQFF. Here the CDR3 DNA reads TGTGCCAGTAAAACTAACCCCCCCGGGAGCTCCTACAATGAGCAGTTCTTC. The genes are TRBV19 and TRBJ2-1, with D tentatively TRBD2 (6 bases). The CDR3 loop spans 17 amino acids. The V and J ends lost 7 bases and 0 bases respectively, with 19 bases between them. CDR1 LNHDA and CDR2 SQIVND come from the germline V gene (reference sequence).

The rearrangement links TRBV2 to TRBJ1-1, with D possibly TRBD1 on 5 matching bases. The V gene lost 10 bases and the J gene lost 5 bases, with 23 bases spanning the gap. There are 15 residues in the CDR3. Germline assignment: CDR1 SNHLY and CDR2 FYNNEI. CDR3 region: CANPGEGPQKTEAFF. The CDR3 DNA reads as TGTGCCAACCCTGGAGAGGGACCCCAAAAGACTGAAGCTTTCTTT.

The gene calls are TRBV2 and TRBJ1-5; D unresolved. Germline V gene sequence: CDR1 SNHLY, CDR2 FYNNEI. The CDR3 runs to 14 residues. Trimming left V 6 bases short and J 6 bases short, with 15 bases between. CDR3 amino acids: CASRGWALSQPQHF. The CDR3 DNA reads as TGTGCCAGCAGGGGTTGGGCCCTGAGTCAGCCCCAGCATTTT.

This rearrangement joins TRBV19 to TRBJ1-5; the D gene is possibly TRBD1 (5 bases). This CDR3 comprises 15 residues. Trimming took 8 bases from V and 2 from J, leaving 16 bases between them. The germline V gene has CDR1 LNHDA and CDR2 SQIVND (reference sequence). As DNA, the CDR3 is TGTGCCAGTCAGGTCGGTTCGGGGGGCAATCAGCCCCAGCATTTT. This codes for CASQVGSGGNQPQHF.

This chain uses TRBV28 with TRBJ1-4, with D uncertain. Germline V gene lookup returns CDR1 MDHEN and CDR2 SYDVKM. CDR3 length: 14 amino acids. V was cut by 4 bases and J by 6 bases, with 12 bases left in between. Here the CDR3 DNA reads TGTGCCAGCAGTTCTTCCGGCAGCGATGAAAAACTGTTTTTT. It encodes CASSSSGSDEKLFF.

This clone was seen only once. The gene calls are TRBV30 and TRBJ1-1, with a tentative D call TRBD1 (5 bases). Between the trimmed V and J ends, which lost 7 bases and 5 bases, there was a span of 17 bases. The CDR3 is 13 amino acids. Per the germline V gene, CDR1 is GTSNPN and CDR2 is SVGIG (reference sequence). The CDR3 sequence is CALDPGGLTEAFF. The CDR3 DNA sequence: TGTGCCTTAGACCCCGGGGGACTTACTGAAGCTTTCTTT.